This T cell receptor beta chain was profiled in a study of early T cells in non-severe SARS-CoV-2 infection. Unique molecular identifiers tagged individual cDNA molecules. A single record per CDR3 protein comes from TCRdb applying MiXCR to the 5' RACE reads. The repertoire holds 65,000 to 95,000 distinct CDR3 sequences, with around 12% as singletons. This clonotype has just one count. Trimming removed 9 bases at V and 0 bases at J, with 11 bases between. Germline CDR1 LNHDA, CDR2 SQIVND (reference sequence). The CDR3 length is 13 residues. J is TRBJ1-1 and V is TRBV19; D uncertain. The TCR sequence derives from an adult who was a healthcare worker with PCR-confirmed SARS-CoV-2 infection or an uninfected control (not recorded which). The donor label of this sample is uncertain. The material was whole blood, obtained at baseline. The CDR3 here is CASRGGMNTEAFF. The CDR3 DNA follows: TGTGCCAGCCGCGGCGGGATGAACACTGAAGCTTTCTTT.